This T cell receptor beta chain appears in the sequencing data of a study of response to subunit inactivated influenza vaccine. Notes on the study in general: The study's authors posited that every seasonal influenza vaccination enlists few new T cells.

A few counts support this clonotype. Its antigen is unidentified. TCRdb used MiXCR to reprocess the RT-PCR reads, holding one entry per CDR3 protein. The sample consists of about 650,000 distinct CDR3 sequences, 11% to 15% of them appearing once. The germline V gene encodes CDR1 MNHEY and CDR2 SVGAGI. The V and J ends lost 4 bases and 4 bases, in that order; junction bases with no gene match: 5. CDR3 length: 14 residues. The source of this sequence is a man aged 50 to 59 who received an inactivated influenza vaccine. The V gene is TRBV6-5, the J gene TRBJ2-5; 8 positions agree with TRBD1. The source material was PBMCs from blood, sampled less than 15 days before vaccination. The CDR3 region has the DNA TGTGCCAGCAGTTTCCGCGGACAGGGAGAGACCCAGTACTTC. Translation: CASSFRGQGETQYF.